This record concerns one T cell receptor (beta chain) sequence. The junction departs from germline at one end; a sequencing error may be responsible. The sample originates from a study of blood T cell repertoires in COVID-19. Study-wide background: Acute-phase and convalescent COVID-19 samples originated in the United States, Italy and Spain. T cells, B-cell-depleted T cells, or PBMCs supplied cDNA or gDNA.

There are 14 residues in the CDR3. Germline CDR1 reads SGHVS; CDR2 reads FQNEAQ. Authors' data handling: Quantification of nucleated cells was approximated via reference gene primer amplification. Sequencing used immunoSEQ multiplex PCR; TCRdb keeps in-frame clones, though not all of them. V and J calls plus clone size are reproduced from that table; the DNA served to infer D and trimming. The sample has around 280,000 clones, about 90% seen once. This receptor was identified in a woman in her twenties or thirties who had recovered from COVID-19. The source material was peripheral blood. V usage is TRBV7-8 and J usage is TRBJ1-2; 9 positions agree with TRBD1. The CDR3: CASTLQGANYGYTF. The CDR3 DNA sequence: TGTGCCAGCACCTTACAGGGGGCCAACTATGGCTACACCTTC.